This T cell receptor beta chain comes out of a study of shared clonotypes between healthy human individuals. Study overall: The study used three CD4 naive, three CD4 memory, two CD8 naive and one CD8 memory plate per donor.

Study processing details: ImmunoSEQ junction-only sequences lacked quality scores, so their filtering differed. Repertoires were generated with immunoSEQ multiplex PCR, while TCRdb's copy carries only in-frame clones and drops some. For V, J and clone size, that table is used; D and trimming come from the DNA. The sample records about 380,000 clones, 96% being singletons. The count of this clone is one. Antigen unknown. Study outcomes and limitations: Sorted-subset sequencing, rarefaction showed, was incomplete despite large depth.

Every one of the donors was a Caucasian adult that lived in Nashville, Tennessee. V lost 1 base and J 0 bases, leaving 9 bases between the germline ends. CDR1 is LGHNA and CDR2 is YNFKEQ in the germline V gene. This CDR3 comprises 16 residues. The receptor comes from a man aged 30 to 45 in good health. The sequenced sample was memory CD8+ T cells sorted from blood. The sample's subset: CD45RO+ cells pooled with CCR7-negative TemRA cells. This chain uses TRBV4-2 with TRBJ1-4, with TRBD1 as a possible D gene (5 bases). In nucleotides, the CDR3 is TGTGCCAGCAGCCAAGGGCCACAGGCAACTAATGAAAAACTGTTTTTT. Its protein product is CASSQGPQATNEKLFF.